These T cell receptor beta chains were read from a single sample in a study of T cells in Graves' hyperthyroidism and ophthalmopathy. TCRdb used MiXCR to reprocess the multiplex PCR reads, holding one entry per CDR3 protein. The sample lists more than 300,000 distinct CDR3 sequences; about 17% were seen once. The sample comprised blood. Receptors were obtained from a woman aged 25 to 39 with Graves' hyperthyroidism that later progressed to Graves' ophthalmopathy. Both conserved end residues are part of each CDR3. Fields, in order: CDR3 length, clone size, J gene, V gene, D gene, CDR3 protein, CDR3 DNA. A D gene is named only where the DNA matches it firmly. Some rows mark clone size as missing; the rest say once, few, many or name a class of expanded clone.

>13|many|TRBJ2-7|TRBV11-2|.
CASSLVRPYEQYF
TGTGCCAGCAGCTTAGTTCGCCCCTACGAGCAGTACTTC
>14|many|TRBJ2-3|TRBV6-1|.
CASSSGISPDTQYF
TGTGCCAGCAGCTCCGGGATCTCCCCAGATACGCAGTATTTT
>14|.|TRBJ1-3|TRBV9|.
CASSVASSGNTIYF
TGTGCCAGCAGCGTAGCGTCATCTGGAAACACCATATATTTT
>14|many|TRBJ2-1|TRBV3-1|.
CASSQGRKDNEQFF
TGTGCCAGCAGCCAAGGTCGAAAGGACAATGAGCAGTTCTTC
>13|many|TRBJ2-5|TRBV7-9|TRBD1
CASSAGQGETQYF
TGTGCCAGCAGTGCCGGACAGGGCGAGACCCAGTACTTC
>14|.|TRBJ2-1|TRBV19|.
CASSMVWFHNEQFF
TGTGCCAGTAGTATGGTATGGTTCCACAATGAGCAGTTCTTC
>16|many|TRBJ2-1|TRBV28|TRBD2
CASSLRLAGTLGEQFF
TGTGCCAGCAGTTTAAGGCTAGCGGGAACGCTAGGTGAGCAGTTCTTC
>12|many|TRBJ2-7|TRBV20-1|.
CSANSFSYEQYF
TGCAGTGCTAACAGTTTCTCCTACGAGCAGTACTTC
>14|.|TRBJ2-7|TRBV10-2|TRBD1
CASSYRQGAYEQYF
TGCGCCAGCAGCTACCGACAGGGGGCGTACGAGCAGTACTTC
>14|few|TRBJ2-3|TRBV7-7|TRBD2
CASSSSGGIDTQYF
TGTGCCAGCAGCTCGAGCGGGGGGATAGATACGCAGTATTTT
>14|many|TRBJ2-7|TRBV2|.
CASSKRNLAIEQYF
TGTGCCAGCAGTAAAAGGAATCTAGCGATCGAGCAGTACTTC
>21|many|TRBJ2-3|TRBV4-1|TRBD2
CASSQEGGLAGGGSGTDTQYF
TGCGCCAGCAGCCAAGAGGGGGGACTAGCGGGAGGGGGGTCGGGCACAGATACGCAGTATTTT
>13|.|TRBJ1-4|TRBV10-3|TRBD1
CAIGQGAGEKLFF
TGTGCCATCGGACAGGGGGCAGGTGAAAAACTGTTTTTT
>14|many|TRBJ1-5|TRBV12-3/TRBV12-4|.
CASSYGSANQPQHF
TGTGCCAGCAGCTATGGATCAGCTAATCAGCCCCAGCATTTT
>15|.|TRBJ1-6|TRBV19|TRBD1
CACRRTGAISSPLHF
TGTGCCTGCCGCCGGACAGGGGCAATTAGTTCACCCCTCCACTTT
>12|.|TRBJ2-2|TRBV30|.
CAWSVNTGELFF
TGTGCCTGGAGTGTAAACACCGGGGAGCTGTTTTTT
>15|many|TRBJ1-2|TRBV2|TRBD1
CASKFGRGLNYGYTF
TGTGCCAGCAAATTTGGCAGGGGGCTTAACTATGGCTACACCTTC
>14|.|TRBJ1-2|TRBV7-9|.
CASSFTTGNYGYTF
TGTGCCAGCAGCTTCACGACAGGAAACTATGGCTACACCTTC
>16|.|TRBJ1-2|TRBV25-1|TRBD1
CASSETGGLGVYGYTF
TGTGCCAGCAGTGAAACAGGGGGCCTTGGCGTCTATGGCTACACCTTC
>12|.|TRBJ2-3|TRBV6-2/TRBV6-3|TRBD1
CASSSRDRTQYF
TGTGCCAGCAGTTCTCGGGACAGGACGCAGTATTTT
>15|.|TRBJ2-5|TRBV6-1|.
CASSITGSVGETQYF
TGTGCCAGCAGCATCACAGGGTCGGTTGGAGAGACCCAGTACTTC
>18|.|TRBJ1-4|TRBV7-9|.
CASSLANKGLTTNEKLFF
TGTGCCAGCAGCTTAGCAAATAAGGGGCTGACAACTAATGAAAAACTGTTTTTT
>13|many|TRBJ2-3|TRBV20-1|.
CSAPGTFTDTQYF
TGCAGTGCTCCGGGAACCTTCACAGATACGCAGTATTTT
>13|.|TRBJ1-2|TRBV3-1|.
CASSQGPVGLPTF
TGTGCCAGCAGCCAAGGCCCAGTGGGACTGCCAACCTTC
>16|many|TRBJ1-1|TRBV6-1|.
CASSGGGFGFTAFTFF
TGTGCCAGCAGCGGGGGGGGTTTTGGTTTCACTGCGTTTACTTTCTTT
>14|.|TRBJ1-3|TRBV30|.
CAWSGIGSGNTIYF
TGTGCCTGGAGTGGAATAGGGAGTGGAAACACCATATATTTT
>15|many|TRBJ2-7|TRBV3-1|TRBD2
CASSQGGLAGYEQYF
TGTGCCAGCAGCCAAGGTGGACTAGCGGGCTACGAGCAGTACTTC
>14|many|TRBJ2-2|TRBV30|TRBD2
CAWETSGYTGELFF
TGTGCCTGGGAGACTAGCGGCTACACCGGGGAGCTGTTTTTT
>13|many|TRBJ1-4|TRBV12-3/TRBV12-4|.
CASSPPGVEKLFF
TGTGCCAGCAGCCCGCCGGGTGTCGAAAAACTGTTTTTT
>14|few|TRBJ1-1|TRBV19|.
CASSIPRGNTEAFF
TGTGCCAGTAGTATCCCCAGGGGAAACACTGAAGCTTTCTTT
>16|many|TRBJ2-3|TRBV12-3/TRBV12-4|TRBD2
CASSLDRDYRTDTQYF
TGTGCCAGCAGTTTGGACCGGGACTACCGCACAGATACGCAGTATTTT
>14|few|TRBJ1-2|TRBV19|.
CASSISQKIYGYTF
TGTGCCAGTAGTATATCGCAGAAGATCTATGGCTACACCTTC
>13|many|TRBJ2-2|TRBV2|.
CASRDSNTGELFF
TGTGCCAGCAGGGACTCAAACACCGGGGAGCTGTTTTTT
>14|few|TRBJ2-7|TRBV27|TRBD2
CASRGAGGPDEQYF
TGTGCCAGCAGGGGGGCGGGAGGGCCCGACGAGCAGTACTTC
>12|many|TRBJ1-4|TRBV4-2|.
CASSQEEEKLFF
TGTGCCAGCAGCCAAGAGGAGGAAAAACTGTTTTTT
>14|few|TRBJ1-1|TRBV12-3/TRBV12-4|TRBD1
CASSRQGWNTEAFF
TGTGCCAGCAGCCGACAGGGGTGGAACACTGAAGCTTTCTTT
>14|many|TRBJ2-1|TRBV7-2|.
CASETRVSYNEQFF
TGTGCCAGCGAGACTCGGGTCTCCTACAATGAGCAGTTCTTC
>14|many|TRBJ1-2|TRBV7-2|.
CASSLDRQSYGYTF
TGTGCCAGCAGCTTAGATCGACAGAGCTATGGCTACACCTTC
>14|.|TRBJ2-2|TRBV7-6|.
CASSQGRGHGELFF
TGTGCCAGCAGCCAGGGCAGGGGACACGGGGAGCTGTTTTTT
>16|many|TRBJ1-6|TRBV27|.
CASSPEAQGTNSPLHF
TGTGCCAGCAGTCCTGAAGCGCAGGGAACCAATTCACCCCTCCACTTT
>15|.|TRBJ2-7|TRBV7-9|TRBD2
CASSARTSANYEQYF
TGTGCCAGCAGCGCCCGGACTAGCGCAAACTACGAGCAGTACTTC
>16|.|TRBJ1-3|TRBV4-2|.
CASSQDGLLSGNTIYF
TGTGCCAGCAGCCAAGACGGGTTACTCTCTGGAAACACCATATATTTT
>17|many|TRBJ2-7|TRBV6-1|TRBD2
CASSSAVGTSGSYEQYF
TGTGCCAGCAGTTCCGCCGTCGGGACTAGCGGGAGCTACGAGCAGTACTTC
>17|many|TRBJ1-2|TRBV19|TRBD1
CASSISQGTGTDYGYTF
TGTGCCAGTAGTATTTCTCAGGGGACAGGGACCGACTATGGCTACACCTTC
>17|.|TRBJ2-7|TRBV5-1|TRBD2
CASSTPGSGSWSYEQYF
TGCGCCAGCAGCACGCCCGGTAGCGGGAGTTGGTCCTACGAGCAGTACTTC
>13|many|TRBJ2-7|TRBV30|.
CAWSEAGTYEQYF
TGTGCCTGGAGTGAGGCCGGAACCTACGAGCAGTACTTC
>17|.|TRBJ2-5|TRBV12-3/TRBV12-4|TRBD2
CASSLTGLAGAQETQYF
TGTGCCAGCAGCCTAACGGGGCTAGCGGGAGCACAAGAGACCCAGTACTTC